What follows are 8 T cell receptor beta chains derived from one specimen sequenced in a study of technical replicates of blood from several donors. Libraries were prepared by immunoSEQ multiplex PCR; TCRdb keeps only in-frame clonotypes and omits some of them. The table lists 85,000 to 100,000 clones, approximately 96% of them singletons. Material for sequencing was T cells isolated from PBMCs. The source is a human donor in good health.

The CDR3 region is CASRVQSPPDTQYF. The CDR3 nucleotides read TGTGCCAGCAGGGTACAGTCCCCTCCGGATACGCAGTATTTT. The chain joins TRBV6-1 to TRBJ2-3; no firm D call. V was cut by 6 bases and J by 6 bases, with 16 bases left in between. This CDR3 has 14 amino acids. CDR1 and CDR2 from the germline V gene are MNHNS and SASEGT.

This chain joins TRBV5-4 and TRBJ1-2; D is possibly TRBD1 (6 bases). CDR3 length: 13 amino acids. V lost 0 bases and J lost 6, with 9 bases in between. Germline V gene data show CDR1 as SGHNT and CDR2 as YYREEE (reference sequence). CDR3 amino acids: CASSLGQGNGYTF. Here the CDR3 DNA reads TGTGCCAGCAGCTTGGGTCAGGGGAATGGCTACACCTTC.

The V gene is TRBV6-5, the J gene TRBJ2-7; TRBD1 aligns across 10 bases. The CDR3 extends over 15 amino acids. The J segment lost 3 bases and the V segment lost 5 bases, leaving 7 bases of the junction unmatched. Germline V lookup: CDR1 MNHEY, CDR2 SVGAGI. CDR3 coding DNA: TGTGCCAGCAGTAAGCGCGGACAGGGGGACTACGAGCAGTACTTC. This gives the protein CASSKRGQGDYEQYF.

This rearrangement joins TRBV7-8 to TRBJ2-3; 9 nucleotides match TRBD2. There are 14 residues in the CDR3. V was pared by 2 bases and J by 6 bases, with 3 bases of the junction left unmatched. Germline V gene data show CDR1 as SGHVS and CDR2 as FQNEAQ. The DNA of the CDR3 is TGTGCCAGCAGCTTAAGTAGCGGGGGTGATACGCAGTATTTT. Translated, it gives CASSLSSGGDTQYF. The full variable domain, with the rest looked up from reference TRBV7-8 and TRBJ2-3, is GAGVSQSPRYKVAKRGQDVALRCDPISGHVSLFWYQQALGQGPEFLTYFQNEAQLDKSGLPSDRFFAERPEGSVSTLKIQRTQQEDSAVYLCASSLSSGGDTQYFGPGTRLTVL.

This clone was seen just once. The V and J genes are TRBV6-6 and TRBJ2-1; D remains ambiguous. The V and J ends lost 5 bases and 0 bases respectively, with 11 bases between them. Germline loops: CDR1 MNHNY, CDR2 SVGAGI (reference sequence). The CDR3 has 15 amino acids. CDR3 region: CASSPAASSYNEQFF. The DNA of the CDR3 is TGTGCCAGCAGTCCGGCGGCGAGCTCCTACAATGAGCAGTTCTTC.

Concerning this clone itself: Compared with germline, one end of the junction differs, possibly owing to a read error. Other DNA sequences in the sample encode the same CDR3. The rearrangement uses TRBV5-1 and TRBJ1-2; TRBD1 aligns across 7 bases. This CDR3 is built from 13 residues. CDR1 and CDR2 (germline): SGHRS, YFSETQ. The CDR3 here is CASSLTGTDGYTF. Written as DNA, the CDR3 is TGCGCCAGTAGCTTGACAGGGACGGATGGCTACACCTTC. The full variable domain, completed using reference TRBV5-1 and TRBJ1-2, is KAGVTQTPRYLIKTRGQQVTLSCSPISGHRSVSWYQQTPGQGLQFLFEYFSETQRNKGNFPGRFSGRQFSNSRSEMNVSTLELGDSALYLCASSLTGTDGYTFGSGTRLTVV.

The chain joins TRBV7-9 to TRBJ2-1; 9 bases align to TRBD2. CDR1 and CDR2 (germline): SEHNR, FQNEAQ (reference sequence). The CDR3 totals 17 residues. Trimming removed 5 bases from V and 4 bases from J; junction bases left unmatched: 12. DNA of the CDR3: TGTGCCAGCAGCCCCGTTGCTACTAGCGGGTATTACAATGAGCAGTTCTTC. Translating it yields CASSPVATSGYYNEQFF.

The chain uses TRBV10-1 and TRBJ2-7; 8 nucleotides line up with TRBD1. The CDR3 runs to 17 residues. V lost 3 bases and J lost 4; bases outside the gene matches: 14. In germline, CDR1 is WNHNN, CDR2 SYGVQD (reference sequence). CDR3 coding DNA: TGCGCCAGCAGTGACTTCCCCGGACAGGGTAGAGGTTACGAGCAGTACTTC. It encodes CASSDFPGQGRGYEQYF.